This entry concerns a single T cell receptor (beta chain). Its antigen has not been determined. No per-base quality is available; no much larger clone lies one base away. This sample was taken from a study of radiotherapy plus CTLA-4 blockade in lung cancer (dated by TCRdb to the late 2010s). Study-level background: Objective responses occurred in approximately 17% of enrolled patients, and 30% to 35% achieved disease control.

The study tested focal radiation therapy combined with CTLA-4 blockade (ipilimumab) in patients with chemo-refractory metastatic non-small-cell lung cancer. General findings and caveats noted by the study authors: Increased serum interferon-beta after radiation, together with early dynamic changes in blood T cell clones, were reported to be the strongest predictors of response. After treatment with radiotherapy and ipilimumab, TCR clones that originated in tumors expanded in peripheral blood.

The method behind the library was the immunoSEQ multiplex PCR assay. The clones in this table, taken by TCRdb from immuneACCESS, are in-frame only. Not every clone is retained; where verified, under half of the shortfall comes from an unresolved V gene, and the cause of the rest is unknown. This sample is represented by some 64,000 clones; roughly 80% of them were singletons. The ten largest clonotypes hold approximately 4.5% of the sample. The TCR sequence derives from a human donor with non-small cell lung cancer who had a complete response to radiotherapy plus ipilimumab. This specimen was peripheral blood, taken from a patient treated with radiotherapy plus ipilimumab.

The nucleotide sequence is TGCGCCAGCAGCTTGGATAGGATGAGGACTGAAGCTTTCTTT. The encoded protein is CASSLDRMRTEAFF. Here the chain combines TRBV5-1 and TRBJ1-1; no confident D gene assignment can be made. Including the terminal cysteine and phenylalanine, the CDR3 comprises 14 residues. Left in the record is the CDR3 DNA by itself, 42 bases read in frame from the first base. V is cut by 0 bases and J by 5 bases, and the space between the germline ends is 11 bases. Per the germline V gene, SGHRS is the CDR1 and YFSETQ is the CDR2.